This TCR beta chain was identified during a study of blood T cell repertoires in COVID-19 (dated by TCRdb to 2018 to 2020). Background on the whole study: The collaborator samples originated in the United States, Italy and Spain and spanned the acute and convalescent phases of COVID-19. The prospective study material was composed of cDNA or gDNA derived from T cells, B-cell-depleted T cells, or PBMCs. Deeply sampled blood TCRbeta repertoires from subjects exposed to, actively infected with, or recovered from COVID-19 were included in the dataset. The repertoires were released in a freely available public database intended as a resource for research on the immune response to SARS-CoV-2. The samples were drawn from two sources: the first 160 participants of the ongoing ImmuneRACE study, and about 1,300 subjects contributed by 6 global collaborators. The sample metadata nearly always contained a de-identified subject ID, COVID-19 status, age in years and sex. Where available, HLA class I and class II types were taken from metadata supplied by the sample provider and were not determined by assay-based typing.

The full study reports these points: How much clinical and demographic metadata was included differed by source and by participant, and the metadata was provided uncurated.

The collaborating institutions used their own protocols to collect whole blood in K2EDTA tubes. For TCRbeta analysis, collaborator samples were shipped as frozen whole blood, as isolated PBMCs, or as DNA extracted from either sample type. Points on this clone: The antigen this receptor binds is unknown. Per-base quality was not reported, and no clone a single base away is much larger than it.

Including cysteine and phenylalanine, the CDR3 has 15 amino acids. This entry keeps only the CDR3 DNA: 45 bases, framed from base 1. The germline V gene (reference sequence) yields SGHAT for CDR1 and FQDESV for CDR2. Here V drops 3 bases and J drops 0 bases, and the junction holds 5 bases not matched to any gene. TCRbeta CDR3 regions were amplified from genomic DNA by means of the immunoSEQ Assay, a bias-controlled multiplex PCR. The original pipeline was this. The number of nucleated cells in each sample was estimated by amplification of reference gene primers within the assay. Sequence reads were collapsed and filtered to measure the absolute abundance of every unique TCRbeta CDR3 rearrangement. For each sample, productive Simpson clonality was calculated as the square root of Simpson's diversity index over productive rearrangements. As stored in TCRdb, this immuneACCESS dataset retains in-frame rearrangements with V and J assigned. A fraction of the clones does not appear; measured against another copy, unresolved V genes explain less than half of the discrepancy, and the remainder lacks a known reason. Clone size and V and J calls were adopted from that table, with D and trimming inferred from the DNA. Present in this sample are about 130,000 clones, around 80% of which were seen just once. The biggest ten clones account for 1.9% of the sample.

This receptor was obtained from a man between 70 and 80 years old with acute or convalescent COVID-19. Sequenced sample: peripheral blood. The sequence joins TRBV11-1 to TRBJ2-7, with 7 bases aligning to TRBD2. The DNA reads TGTGCCAGCAGCTTTGGCGGGGGAAGCTCCTACGAGCAGTACTTC. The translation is CASSFGGGSSYEQYF.